The 20 T cell receptor beta chains given below trace back to one sample, sequenced in a study of blood T cells in healthy people across ages. A second about 6 to 11 cycle PCR used barcoded and J-beta primers. TCRdb reprocessed the 5' RACE reads with MiXCR, giving one entry per CDR3 protein. There are 750,000 to 850,000 distinct CDR3 sequences in the sample; approximately 25% occur only once, and roughly 3.8% lies in the top ten. These data were likewise used in another study, on T cells of mothers and their children.

The sequencing input was blood. Every receptor here comes from a boy younger than 18 in good health.

This clonotype has more than one count but fewer than ten. The chain recombines TRBV7-9 with TRBJ2-5, with 8 nucleotides matching TRBD1. TRBJ2-7 matches the DNA end more closely, so the J call is doubtful. The CDR3 covers 16 residues. CDR1 is SEHNR and CDR2 is FQNEAQ in the germline V gene (reference sequence). The CDR3 DNA reads TGTGCCAGCAGCTCCTCCACAGGGGGTGTTACGGACGAGCAGTACTTC. Translating gives CASSSSTGGVTDEQYF.

This clonotype has more than one count but fewer than ten. V and J are TRBV5-1 and TRBJ1-6; 7 nucleotides line up with TRBD1. This CDR3 has 15 residues. Germline CDR1 and CDR2: SGHRS and YFSETQ. V lost 5 bases to trimming and J lost 5 bases; unmatched junction nucleotides: 7. CDR3 sequence reads: CASRSGQTNNSPLHF. The CDR3 DNA reads as TGCGCCAGCAGGTCGGGACAGACCAATAATTCACCCCTCCACTTT.

This chain uses TRBV28 with TRBJ2-7; D gene ambiguous. V was shortened by 6 bases and J by 2 bases, with 5 bases between the two germline ends. The CDR3 runs to 11 residues. Per germline, CDR1 MDHEN and CDR2 SYDVKM. CDR3 in amino acids: CASRDTYEQYF. The CDR3 DNA reads as TGTGCCAGCAGGGATACCTACGAGCAGTACTTC.

This chain joins TRBV20-1 and TRBJ1-2, with 9 bases that match TRBD1. Germline CDR1 and CDR2: DFQATT and SNEGSKA (reference sequence). The trim removed 7 bases at V and 2 bases at J, leaving 8 bases unmatched. The CDR3 sequence is 14 residues long. The CDR3 coding sequence is TGCAGTGTGCGCTCCGGGACAGGGAACTATGGCTACACCTTC. This sequence encodes CSVRSGTGNYGYTF.

The chain recombines TRBV5-1 with TRBJ2-7; TRBD1 aligns across 7 bases. The CDR3 contains 16 residues. Germline CDR1 and CDR2: SGHRS and YFSETQ. V gave up 5 bases and J gave up 5 bases; unmatched junction bases: 16. CDR3 residues: CASSIRVQGSVDEQYF. CDR3 nucleotide sequence: TGCGCCAGCAGTATCAGGGTACAGGGGTCTGTGGACGAGCAGTACTTC.

This clonotype was seen only once. The chain uses TRBV5-6 and TRBJ1-2, with D maybe TRBD1 (6 bases). This CDR3 spans 13 amino acids. Germline-derived CDR1 and CDR2 are SGHDT and YYEEEE. V shed 8 bases and J shed 4 bases, with 15 bases lying between them. The CDR3 bases are TGTGCCAGTAGCCGGACAGACCCCTATGGCTACACCTTC. Amino acids: CASSRTDPYGYTF.

The chain employs TRBV20-1 and TRBJ2-5; D gene unclear. With the DNA end fitting TRBJ2-1 better, the J assignment may be wrong. Germline CDR1 DFQATT, CDR2 SNEGSKA (reference sequence). CDR3 length: 15 residues. CDR3 nucleotides: TGCAGTGCTAGAGCTTGGATATCCGCCTACAATGAGCAGTTCTTC. Translated: CSARAWISAYNEQFF.

The V call is TRBV14, the J call TRBJ1-1; D not certain. CDR1 is SGHDN and CDR2 is FVKESK in the germline V gene. The CDR3 totals 14 residues. The germline V and J ends were trimmed by 3 bases and 6 bases, with 14 bases remaining between them. CDR3 in DNA: TGTGCCAGCAGCCAGGCCGGAGCTGACGCTGAAGCTTTCTTT. It yields the protein CASSQAGADAEAFF.

V and J are TRBV20-1 and TRBJ2-7, with 7 bases matching TRBD1. J gave up 2 bases and V 2 bases, and 24 bases lay outside the gene matches. The length of the CDR3 is 20 residues. In germline, CDR1 is DFQATT, CDR2 SNEGSKA (reference sequence). CDR3 region: CSARSGTVIWGSLSTYEQYF. The CDR3 nucleotides read TGCAGTGCTAGATCCGGGACAGTTATTTGGGGGAGCCTCTCCACCTACGAGCAGTACTTC.

The chain couples TRBV5-1 to TRBJ2-5; D gene ambiguous. Deletions cut 1 base from V and 5 bases from J, with 9 bases between. The CDR3 extends over 13 amino acids. CDR1 SGHRS and CDR2 YFSETQ come from the germline V gene. The CDR3, as DNA: TGCGCCAGCAGCTTGTCGGGTGATGAGACCCAGTACTTC. Its protein is CASSLSGDETQYF.

The chain combines TRBV5-1 with TRBJ2-1, with TRBD2 matching 11 bases. CDR1 SGHRS and CDR2 YFSETQ come from the germline V gene. This CDR3 is 19 amino acids long. The J segment lost 0 bases and the V segment lost 0 bases, leaving 8 bases of the junction unmatched. CDR3 in amino acids: CASSLGLAGGRSSYNEQFF. The CDR3 nucleotides read TGCGCCAGCAGCTTGGGGCTAGCGGGAGGAAGGAGCTCCTACAATGAGCAGTTCTTC.

The V call is TRBV20-1, the J call TRBJ1-2; a weak D match, TRBD1 (5 bases). The V gene lost 6 bases and the J gene lost 4 bases, with 12 bases spanning the gap. Germline values: CDR1 DFQATT, CDR2 SNEGSKA (reference sequence). This CDR3 has 12 residues. CDR3 sequence: CSATGTVYGYTF. The DNA of the CDR3 is TGCAGTGCAACCGGGACGGTCTATGGCTACACCTTC.

The chain uses TRBV29-1 and TRBJ1-1; TRBD1 matches at 10 bases. This CDR3 spans 13 amino acids. Trimming took 4 bases from V and 5 from J; bases not matched to a gene: 4. The V gene's germline CDR1 is SQVTM and CDR2 ANQGSEA. Written as DNA, the CDR3 is TGCAGCGTTGCGGACAGGGGGTATACTGAAGCTTTCTTT. This translates into CSVADRGYTEAFF.

This chain joins TRBV7-9 and TRBJ2-1; 10 bases agree with TRBD1. J gave up 8 bases and V 5 bases, and 18 bases lay outside the gene matches. The V gene's germline CDR1 is SEHNR and CDR2 FQNEAQ (reference sequence). CDR3 size: 18 residues. The CDR3 loop reads CASSPRFGRDRGLYEQFF. CDR3 sequence (DNA): TGTGCCAGCAGCCCCCGGTTCGGCCGGGACAGGGGCCTTTATGAGCAGTTCTTC.

This clonotype occurred a few times. The CDR3 protein is CASSSRASYEQYF. In DNA form, the CDR3 reads TGTGCCAGCAGCTCCCGCGCCTCCTACGAGCAGTACTTC. The chain joins TRBV7-2 to TRBJ2-7; D gene ambiguous. The germline V and J ends were trimmed by 4 bases and 0 bases, with 7 bases remaining between them. The CDR3 is made up of 13 amino acids. Germline values: CDR1 SGHTA, CDR2 FQGNSA.

A few counts support this clonotype. The V call is TRBV20-1, the J call TRBJ1-2; no clear D gene. Trimming took off 1 base at V and 4 bases at J, with 7 bases between the two ends. Germline V gene data show CDR1 as DFQATT and CDR2 as SNEGSKA (reference sequence). CDR3 length equals 12 residues. CDR3 DNA sequence: TGCAGTGCTAGAGTTCTTAGCTATGGCTACACCTTC. This translates into CSARVLSYGYTF.

The V call is TRBV27, the J call TRBJ2-2; 9 bases match TRBD1. With 6 bases clipped from V and 5 bases from J, the junction kept 10 bases outside the gene matches. Germline V gene lookup returns CDR1 MNHEY and CDR2 SMNVEV (reference sequence). CDR3 length equals 16 residues. In DNA, the CDR3 is TGTGCCAGCAGCCGAGGGACAGGGATACGAACCGGGGAGCTGTTTTTT. Amino acid sequence: CASSRGTGIRTGELFF.

This clonotype was seen only a few times. The chain uses TRBV20-1 and TRBJ2-1, with D maybe TRBD2 (6 bases). Trimming removed 5 bases from V and 7 bases from J, with 15 bases in between. The V gene's germline CDR1 is DFQATT and CDR2 SNEGSKA (reference sequence). CDR3 length equals 13 residues. CDR3 protein: CSASGTGWNEQFF. The CDR3, as DNA: TGCAGTGCTTCCGGGACTGGTTGGAATGAGCAGTTCTTC.

The chain recombines TRBV2 with TRBJ2-7; the D gene could be TRBD1 or TRBD2 (5 bases each). The CDR3 sequence is 16 residues long. CDR1 is SNHLY and CDR2 is FYNNEI in the germline V gene. V lost 6 bases and J 2 bases, leaving 20 bases between the germline ends. The CDR3 sequence: CASRERQRAKTYEQYF. CDR3 nucleotide sequence: TGTGCCAGCAGAGAGCGACAGAGGGCGAAAACCTACGAGCAGTACTTC.

This clonotype appeared many times. This chain connects TRBV9 to TRBJ1-5; perhaps TRBD1 as D (6 bases). CDR3 length: 15 amino acids. The V gene's germline CDR1 is SGDLS and CDR2 YYNGEE. The V end lost 4 bases, the J end lost 5 bases, and 16 bases lay between the germline ends. CDR3 DNA: TGTGCCAGCAGCCCCGCCGGGACACCCCATCAGCCCCAGCATTTT. Its protein is CASSPAGTPHQPQHF.